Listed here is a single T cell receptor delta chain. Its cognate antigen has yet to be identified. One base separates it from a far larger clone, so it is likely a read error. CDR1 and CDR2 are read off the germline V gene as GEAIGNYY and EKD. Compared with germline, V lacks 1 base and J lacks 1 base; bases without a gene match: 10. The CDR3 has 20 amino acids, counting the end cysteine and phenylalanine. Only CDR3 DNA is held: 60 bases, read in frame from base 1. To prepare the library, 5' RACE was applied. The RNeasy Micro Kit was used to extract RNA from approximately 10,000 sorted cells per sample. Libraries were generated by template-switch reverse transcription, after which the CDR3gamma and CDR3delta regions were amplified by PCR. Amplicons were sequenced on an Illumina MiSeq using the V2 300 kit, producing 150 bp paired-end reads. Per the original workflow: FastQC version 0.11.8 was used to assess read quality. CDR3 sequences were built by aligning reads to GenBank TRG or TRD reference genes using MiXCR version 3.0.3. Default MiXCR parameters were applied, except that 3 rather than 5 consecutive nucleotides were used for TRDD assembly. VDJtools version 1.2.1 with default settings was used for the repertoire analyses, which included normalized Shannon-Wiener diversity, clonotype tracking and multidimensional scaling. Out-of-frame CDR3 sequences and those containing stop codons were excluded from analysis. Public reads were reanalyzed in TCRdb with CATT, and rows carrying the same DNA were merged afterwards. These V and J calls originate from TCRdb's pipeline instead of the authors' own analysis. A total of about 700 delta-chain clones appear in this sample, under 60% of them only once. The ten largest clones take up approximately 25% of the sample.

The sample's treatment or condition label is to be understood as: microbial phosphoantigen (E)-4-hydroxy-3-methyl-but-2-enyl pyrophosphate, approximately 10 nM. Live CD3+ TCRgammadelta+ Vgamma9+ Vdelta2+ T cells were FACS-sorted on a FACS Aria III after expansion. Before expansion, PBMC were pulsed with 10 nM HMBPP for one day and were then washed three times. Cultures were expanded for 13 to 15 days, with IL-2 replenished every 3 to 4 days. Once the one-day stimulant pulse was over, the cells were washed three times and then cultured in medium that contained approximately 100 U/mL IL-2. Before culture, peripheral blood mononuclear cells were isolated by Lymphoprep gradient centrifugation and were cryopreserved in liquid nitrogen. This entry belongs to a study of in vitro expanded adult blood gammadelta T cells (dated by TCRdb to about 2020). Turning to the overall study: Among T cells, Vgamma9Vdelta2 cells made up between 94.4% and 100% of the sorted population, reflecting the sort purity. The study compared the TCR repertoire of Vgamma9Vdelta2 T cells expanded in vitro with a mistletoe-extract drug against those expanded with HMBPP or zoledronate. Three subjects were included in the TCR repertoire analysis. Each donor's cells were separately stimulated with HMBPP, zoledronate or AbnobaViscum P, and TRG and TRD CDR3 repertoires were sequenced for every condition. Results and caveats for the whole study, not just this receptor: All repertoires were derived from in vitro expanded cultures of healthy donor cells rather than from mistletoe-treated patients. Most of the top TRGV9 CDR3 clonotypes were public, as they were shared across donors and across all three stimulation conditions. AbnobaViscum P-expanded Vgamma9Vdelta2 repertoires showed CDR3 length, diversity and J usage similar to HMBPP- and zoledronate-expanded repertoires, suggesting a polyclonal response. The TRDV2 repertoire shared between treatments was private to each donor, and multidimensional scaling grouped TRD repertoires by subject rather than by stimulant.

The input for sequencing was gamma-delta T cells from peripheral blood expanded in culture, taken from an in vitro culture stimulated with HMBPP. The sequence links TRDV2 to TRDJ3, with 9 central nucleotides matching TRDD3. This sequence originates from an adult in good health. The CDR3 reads CACDTGTGGPRSWDTRQMFF. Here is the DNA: TGTGCCTGTGACACGGGGACTGGGGGACCCAGATCCTGGGACACCCGACAGATGTTTTTC.